The rows below give T cell receptor beta chains drawn from one sample of a study of blood T cell repertoires in COVID-19. Clones were sequenced by immunoSEQ multiplex PCR, and TCRdb holds only the in-frame ones, with some missing. The sample yields about 170,000 clones, around 84% seen once. The sequenced sample consisted of peripheral blood. The receptors derive from an elderly woman with COVID-19, enrolled during active disease. CDR3s include the opening cysteine and the closing phenylalanine or tryptophan. The D gene is left open where the match is weak. Clone sizes are given selectively: once, few, many, or a class where the clone is expanded.

TRBD2	TRBV7-2	15	TRBJ2-1	-	TGTGCCAGCAGCTTAGTGGCTAGCGGTGATAATGAGCAGTTCTTC	CASSLVASGDNEQFF
-	TRBV6-5	14	TRBJ1-1	-	TGTGCCAGCAGTTACCACGGACAGAACACTGAAGCTTTCTTT	CASSYHGQNTEAFF
-	TRBV6-2/TRBV6-3	14	TRBJ2-2	once	TGTGCCAGCAGTTACGCGCGGAGCGGAGGGGAGCTGTTTTTT	CASSYARSGGELFF
TRBD2	TRBV15	16	TRBJ2-3	-	TGTGCCACCAGCCCCCGACTAGCGGGAGGAACAGATACGCAGTATTTT	CATSPRLAGGTDTQYF
TRBD1	TRBV19	15	TRBJ1-5	-	TGTGCCAGTAGTACCGGGACAGGGGGCAATCAGCCCCAGCATTTT	CASSTGTGGNQPQHF
TRBD2	TRBV2	18	TRBJ2-3	-	TGTGCCAGCACGCCTAGCGGGAGTATACGGTCGCGAACAGATACGCAGTATTTT	CASTPSGSIRSRTDTQYF
TRBD2	TRBV6-2/TRBV6-3	19	TRBJ2-3	-	TGTGCCAGCAGTTACGCTCCCTTTGGAGGCGGGAGTAAGGGAGATACGCAGTATTTT	CASSYAPFGGGSKGDTQYF
-	TRBV9	15	TRBJ2-3	-	TGTGCCAGCACCAAACTAGTTACAAGCACAGATACGCAGTATTTT	CASTKLVTSTDTQYF
-	TRBV6-4	14	TRBJ1-2	-	TGTGCCAGCAGTGTCAACGGGGGGCACTATGGCTACACCTTC	CASSVNGGHYGYTF
TRBD2	TRBV24-1	14	TRBJ2-1	once	TGTGCCACCAGTGACCGGACTAGCGGAAATGAGCAGTTCTTC	CATSDRTSGNEQFF
-	TRBV14	15	TRBJ1-3	-	TGTGCCAGCAGCCGACTACAAGGGTCTGGAAACACCATATATTTT	CASSRLQGSGNTIYF
-	TRBV4-1	15	TRBJ2-7	-	TGCGCCAGCAGTTTTCTAGCTCTTCCGTCCTACGAGCAGTACTTC	CASSFLALPSYEQYF
-	TRBV11-2	14	TRBJ2-1	few	TGTGCCAGCAGCTCGAGCAGGGTTTACGATGAGCAGTTCTTC	CASSSSRVYDEQFF
-	TRBV19	13	TRBJ2-1	-	TGTGCCAGTAGTATCGGACTGTACAATGAGCAGTTCTTC	CASSIGLYNEQFF
-	TRBV5-8	16	TRBJ1-2	-	TGTGCCAGCAGCCCCAAAGACGGGCAAAAGGAGGCTGGCTACACCTTC	CASSPKDGQKEAGYTF
TRBD1	TRBV4-3	16	TRBJ1-6	-	TGCGCCAGCAGCCAAGATACGGGACAGGGATCGCCACCCCTCCACTTT	CASSQDTGQGSPPLHF
-	TRBV5-8	16	TRBJ2-2	-	TGTGCCAGCAGCGCATACAGGGACACCCCACGCGGGGAGCTGTTTTTT	CASSAYRDTPRGELFF
-	TRBV3-1/TRBV3-2	14	TRBJ1-6	-	TGTGCCAGCAGCCAACCCAGTGCGGGTTCACCCCTCCACTTT	CASSQPSAGSPLHF
-	TRBV9	14	TRBJ1-3	-	TGTGCCAGCAGCGTGGAGTCAGATGGAAACACCATATATTTT	CASSVESDGNTIYF
-	TRBV14	15	TRBJ2-1	-	TGTGCCAGCAGCCAAGACTCGAGCTCCTACAATGAGCAGTTCTTC	CASSQDSSSYNEQFF
TRBD1	TRBV5-5	15	TRBJ2-7	-	TGTGCCAGCAGCTTAACCGGGACAGGGGCCTACGAGCAGTACTTC	CASSLTGTGAYEQYF
-	TRBV29-1	13	TRBJ1-1	-	TGCAGCGTTGGGGGCCAGGGCAGGACTGAAGCTTTCTTT	CSVGGQGRTEAFF
-	TRBV12-5	14	TRBJ1-1	-	TGTGCTAGTGGTTTGAACGGTCTGAACACTGAAGCTTTCTTT	CASGLNGLNTEAFF
-	TRBV7-9	12	TRBJ1-2	-	TGTGCCAGCAGCTTACACATCTCGGGCTACACCTTC	CASSLHISGYTF
-	TRBV7-6	14	TRBJ2-7	-	TGTGCCAGCAGTTCAACTTACAGGGGAGGCGAGCAGTACTTC	CASSSTYRGGEQYF
-	TRBV5-1	14	TRBJ2-5	-	TGCGCCAGCAGCTTGTCGGGGGAGGTAGAGACCCAGTACTTC	CASSLSGEVETQYF
TRBD2	TRBV12-3/TRBV12-4	13	TRBJ2-3	-	TGTGCCAGCAGGGGGAGGGTGAGAGATACGCAGTATTTT	CASRGRVRDTQYF
TRBD1	TRBV15	16	TRBJ2-1	-	TGTGCCACCAGCGGGATGACAGGGCTTAGGTCCAATGAGCAGTTCTTC	CATSGMTGLRSNEQFF
-	TRBV27	13	TRBJ1-2	once	TGTGCCAGCAGTTTACCGGGATCTGGGGGCTACACCTTC	CASSLPGSGGYTF
-	TRBV10-1	13	TRBJ2-1	-	TGCGCCAGCAGTGAGTCCGTCGAGTATGAGCAGTTCTTC	CASSESVEYEQFF
TRBD2	TRBV9	15	TRBJ2-1	-	TGTGCCAGCAGCGCAGGACTAGCGGCCTACAATGAGCAGTTCTTC	CASSAGLAAYNEQFF
-	TRBV20-1	11	TRBJ1-4	-	TGCAGTGCGATGACTTACGAAAAACTGTTTTTT	CSAMTYEKLFF
TRBD2	TRBV27	17	TRBJ2-1	-	TGTGCCAGCAGTTTATCACTAGCGGGAGGCCAGGGGGGTGAGCAGTTCTTC	CASSLSLAGGQGGEQFF
-	TRBV6-5	12	TRBJ2-3	-	TGTGCCATCCGGGACTTCACAGATACGCAGTATTTT	CAIRDFTDTQYF
-	TRBV6-2/TRBV6-3	13	TRBJ2-7	-	TGTGCCAGCAGCTCCCCCCCGGTCTACGAGCAGTACTTC	CASSSPPVYEQYF
-	TRBV28	14	TRBJ2-7	-	TGTGCCAGCAACCAGGGGGGCTTATCCTACGAGCAGTACTTC	CASNQGGLSYEQYF
-	TRBV7-2	13	TRBJ1-1	once	TGTGCCAGCAGCTTCATAGTTGTCGGTGAAGCTTTCTTT	CASSFIVVGEAFF
-	TRBV28	15	TRBJ1-5	-	TGTGCCAGCAGGCAACAGCTTACTAGCAATCAGCCCCAGCATTTT	CASRQQLTSNQPQHF
TRBD2	TRBV18	16	TRBJ2-4	-	TGTGCCAGCTCACCACGAGCCCCTGCGGGGGGTAGCATTCAGTACTTC	CASSPRAPAGGSIQYF
-	TRBV7-2	13	TRBJ1-3	few	TGTGCCAGCCGGGCGGGCGGTGGAAACACCATATATTTT	CASRAGGGNTIYF
-	TRBV19	17	TRBJ2-3	few	TGTGCCAGTAGTACGCCCGGTCAGGGATCGAGCACAGATACGCAGTATTTT	CASSTPGQGSSTDTQYF
TRBD2	TRBV7-2	15	TRBJ2-1	-	TGTGCCAGCAGCACACCGGGACTAGCGGGAGATGAGCAGTTCTTC	CASSTPGLAGDEQFF
-	TRBV3-1/TRBV3-2	15	TRBJ2-6	-	TGTGCCAGCAGGCGTGAAAGCTCTGGGGCCAACGTCCTGACTTTC	CASRRESSGANVLTF
-	TRBV27	16	TRBJ1-5	-	TGTGCCAGCAGTCTGACAGGCGCATATAGCAATCAGCCCCAGCATTTT	CASSLTGAYSNQPQHF
-	TRBV5-8	14	TRBJ2-2	once	TGTGCCAGCAGCTTTAAAGTGCTATCCGGGGAGCTGTTTTTT	CASSFKVLSGELFF
TRBD1	TRBV7-3	14	TRBJ1-1	-	TGTGCCAGCAGCCCAGGACAGGGGAACACTGAAGCTTTCTTT	CASSPGQGNTEAFF